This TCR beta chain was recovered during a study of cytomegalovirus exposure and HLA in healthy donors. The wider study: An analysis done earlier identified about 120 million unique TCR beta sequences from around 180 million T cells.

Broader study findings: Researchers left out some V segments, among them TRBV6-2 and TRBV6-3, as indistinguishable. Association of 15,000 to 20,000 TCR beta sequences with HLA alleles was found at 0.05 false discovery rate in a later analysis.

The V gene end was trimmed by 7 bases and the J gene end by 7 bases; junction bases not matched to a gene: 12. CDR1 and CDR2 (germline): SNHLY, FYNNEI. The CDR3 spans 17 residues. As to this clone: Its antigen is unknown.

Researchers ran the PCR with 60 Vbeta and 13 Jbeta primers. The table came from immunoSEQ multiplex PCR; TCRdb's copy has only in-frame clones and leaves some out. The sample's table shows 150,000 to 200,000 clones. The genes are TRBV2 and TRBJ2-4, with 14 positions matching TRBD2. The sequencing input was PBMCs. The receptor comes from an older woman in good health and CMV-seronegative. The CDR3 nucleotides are TGTGCCAGCACCCATGGACTAGCGGGGGGCTCGGGGAACATTCAGTACTTC. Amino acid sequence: CASTHGLAGGSGNIQYF.